A single sample is the source of the 8 T cell receptor beta chains below, sequenced in a study of neurological immune-mediated disorders. TCRdb reprocessed the 5' RACE reads with MiXCR, giving one entry per CDR3 protein. Of about 80,000 distinct CDR3 sequences listed, 3.5% to 5.5% are singletons. Documented time point: longitudinal time-point 3. Sample: PBMCs. The origin of the receptors is a woman aged 55-75 years with multiple sclerosis.

This clonotype was seen many times. The chain recombines TRBV5-1 with TRBJ2-1; TRBD2 matches at 8 bases. CDR1 SGHRS and CDR2 YFSETQ come from the germline V gene. The CDR3 is 16 residues long. The trim removed 0 bases at V and 8 bases at J, leaving 10 bases unmatched. The CDR3 coding sequence is TGCGCCAGCAGCTTGGAGGCGGGGGGACCTTTGGATGAGCAGTTCTTC. Its protein product is CASSLEAGGPLDEQFF.

Ten or more counts support this clonotype. V gene TRBV6-4 combines with J gene TRBJ2-3, with D perhaps matching TRBD2 (6 bases). Trimming left V 4 bases short and J 1 base short, with 12 bases between. Germline V gene sequence: CDR1 MRHNA, CDR2 SNTAGT. CDR3 length: 15 amino acids. As DNA, the CDR3 is TGTGCCAGCAGTGTTGGGGGAGGAGGCACAGATACGCAGTATTTT. This sequence encodes CASSVGGGGTDTQYF.

This clonotype was counted at least ten times. This sequence joins TRBV4-2 and TRBJ2-5, with 8 bases lining up with TRBD2. Germline CDR1 and CDR2: LGHNA and YNFKEQ. The CDR3 length is 15 residues. J was trimmed by 2 bases and V by 1 base; bases with no gene match: 3. CDR3 DNA sequence: TGTGCCAGCAGCCAAGGAGCGGGGGTGCAAGAGACCCAGTACTTC. This gives the protein CASSQGAGVQETQYF.

This clonotype was recorded many times. The gene calls are TRBV15 and TRBJ2-7; D remains unclear. The germline V gene has CDR1 LNHNV and CDR2 YYDKDF (reference sequence). The length of the CDR3 is 15 residues. V lost 0 bases, J lost 0 bases, and 9 bases lay in between. CDR3 nucleotide sequence: TGTGCCACCAGCAGAGATCCCCAAGGCTCCTACGAGCAGTACTTC. Its translation is CATSRDPQGSYEQYF.

Many counts were recorded for this clonotype. The V gene is TRBV7-2, the J gene TRBJ1-4, with D perhaps matching TRBD1 (6 bases). The germline V gene encodes CDR1 SGHTA and CDR2 FQGNSA. This CDR3 has 17 amino acids. V lost 1 base and J 4 bases, leaving 16 bases between the germline ends. In nucleotides, the CDR3 is TGTGCCAGCAGCTTAGTGGGGAGCGACAGGATTAATGAAAAACTGTTTTTT. Its translation is CASSLVGSDRINEKLFF.

This clonotype occurred many times. This chain joins TRBV20-1 and TRBJ2-3; D is possibly TRBD2 (7 bases). The V and J ends lost 6 bases and 2 bases respectively, with 18 bases between them. Germline CDR1 is DFQATT and CDR2 is SNEGSKA (reference sequence). The CDR3 extends over 15 amino acids. In DNA form, the CDR3 reads TGCAGTGCCCGGGACTACGGGGGCATCACAGATACGCAGTATTTT. As protein: CSARDYGGITDTQYF.

This clonotype was seen ten or more times. V gene TRBV7-9 combines with J gene TRBJ1-1; D is possibly TRBD1 (6 bases). The V and J ends lost 4 bases and 2 bases respectively, with 14 bases between them. Germline-derived CDR1 and CDR2 are SEHNR and FQNEAQ (reference sequence). This CDR3 spans 15 amino acids. The CDR3 DNA follows: TGTGCCAGCAGCTCCCCATGGGGGCCTAACACTGAAGCTTTCTTT. This sequence encodes CASSSPWGPNTEAFF.

At least ten counts were recorded for this clonotype. The gene calls are TRBV7-2 and TRBJ1-5; D gene uncertain. The CDR3 is 14 amino acids. Germline CDR1 SGHTA, CDR2 FQGNSA. Trimming stripped 1 base from V and 0 bases from J, with 4 bases between. CDR3 residues: CASSLGISNQPQHF. CDR3 sequence (DNA): TGTGCCAGCAGCTTAGGGATTAGCAATCAGCCCCAGCATTTT.